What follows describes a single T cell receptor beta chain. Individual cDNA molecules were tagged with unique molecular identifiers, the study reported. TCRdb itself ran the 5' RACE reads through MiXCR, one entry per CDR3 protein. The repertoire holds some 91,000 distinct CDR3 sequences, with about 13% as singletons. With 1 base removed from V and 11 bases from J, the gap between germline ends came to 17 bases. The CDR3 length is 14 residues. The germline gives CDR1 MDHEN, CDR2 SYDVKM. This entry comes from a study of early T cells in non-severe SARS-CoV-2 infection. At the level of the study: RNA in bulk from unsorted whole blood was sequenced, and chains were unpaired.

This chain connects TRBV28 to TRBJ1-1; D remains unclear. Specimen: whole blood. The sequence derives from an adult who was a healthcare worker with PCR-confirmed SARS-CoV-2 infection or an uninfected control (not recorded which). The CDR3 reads CASSLLRSHTVAFF. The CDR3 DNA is TGTGCCAGCAGTTTATTGCGCAGCCACACGGTGGCTTTCTTT.